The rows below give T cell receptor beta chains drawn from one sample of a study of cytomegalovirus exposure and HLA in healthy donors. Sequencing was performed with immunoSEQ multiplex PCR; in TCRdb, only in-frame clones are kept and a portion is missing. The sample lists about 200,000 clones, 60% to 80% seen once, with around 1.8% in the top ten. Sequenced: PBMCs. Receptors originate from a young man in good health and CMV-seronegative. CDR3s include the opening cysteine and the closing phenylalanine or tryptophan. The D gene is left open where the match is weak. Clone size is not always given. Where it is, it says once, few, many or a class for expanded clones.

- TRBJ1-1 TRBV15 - TGTGCCACCAGCGGGGGGAGGGGGACTGAAGCTTTCTTT CATSGGRGTEAFF
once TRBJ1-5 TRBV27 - TGTGCCAGCAGTTTATATTCTGGGACAAATCAGCCCCAGCATTTT CASSLYSGTNQPQHF
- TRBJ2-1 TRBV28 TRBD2 TGTGCCAGCAGTTTATCTAGCGGGAATGAGCAGTTCTTC CASSLSSGNEQFF
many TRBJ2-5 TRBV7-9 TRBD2 TGTGCCAGCAGCTTATGGGGACTAGCGGGGCGAGAGACCCAGTACTTC CASSLWGLAGRETQYF
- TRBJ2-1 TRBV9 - TGTGCCAGCAGCGCCTCGGTAAGTGAGCAGTTCTTC CASSASVSEQFF
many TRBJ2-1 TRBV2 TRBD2 TGTGCCAGCATCGCCGGGACTAGCGACTACAATGAGCAGTTCTTC CASIAGTSDYNEQFF
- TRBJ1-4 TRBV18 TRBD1 TGTGCCAGCTCACCTTCCGGGACAGGGTTGACGACTAATGAAAAACTGTTTTTT CASSPSGTGLTTNEKLFF
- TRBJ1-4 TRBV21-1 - TGTGCCAGCAGCAAAGCCCGATTTTACAGGGGGCTCGCAACTAATGAAAAACTGTTTTTT CASSKARFYRGLATNEKLFF
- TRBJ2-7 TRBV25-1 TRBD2 TGTGCCAGCAGTAATCCGGGACTAGCGAGGGAGCAGTACTTC CASSNPGLAREQYF
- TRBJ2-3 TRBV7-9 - TGTGCCAGCAGCTACACTGGGACTAGCACAGATACGCAGTATTTT CASSYTGTSTDTQYF
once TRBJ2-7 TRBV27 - TGTGCCAGCAGTTTCAGGGAATCCTACGAGCAGTACTTC CASSFRESYEQYF
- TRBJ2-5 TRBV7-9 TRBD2 TGTGCCAGCAGCGTCCTCCCGGGGGGGTCCCGAGAGACCCAGTACTTC CASSVLPGGSRETQYF
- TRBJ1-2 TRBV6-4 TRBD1 TGTGCCAGCAGTGGGGACAGGGGGCGAAGTGGCTACACCTTC CASSGDRGRSGYTF
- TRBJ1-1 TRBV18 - TGCGCCAGTTCCATACAGGGGAACACTGAAGCTTTCTTT CASSIQGNTEAFF
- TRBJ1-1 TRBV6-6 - TGTGCCAGCAGTTTCGGACAGCCGGGGACTGAAGCTTTCTTT CASSFGQPGTEAFF
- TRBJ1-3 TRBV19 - TGTGCCAGTAGGCATAGGGGATCTGGAAACACCATATATTTT CASRHRGSGNTIYF
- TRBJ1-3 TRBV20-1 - TGCAGTGCTAGATATGGAAACACCATATATTTT CSARYGNTIYF
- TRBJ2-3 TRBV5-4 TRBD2 TGTGCCAGCAGCGCACAACTAGCGGAAGTGACAGATACGCAGTATTTT CASSAQLAEVTDTQYF
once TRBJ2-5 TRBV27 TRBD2 TGTGCCAGCACCCCATCAGGGGGGATGTCTAGCGGGAAGGAGACCCAGTACTTC CASTPSGGMSSGKETQYF
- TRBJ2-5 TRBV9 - TGTGCCAGCAACCGCGGGACAGACCAAGAGACCCAGTACTTC CASNRGTDQETQYF
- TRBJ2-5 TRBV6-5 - TGTGCCAGCGGACGACAGCACCAAGAGACCCAGTACTTC CASGRQHQETQYF
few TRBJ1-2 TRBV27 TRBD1 TGTGCCAGCAGTGTAGGGGGCGCGTACTATGGCTACACCTTC CASSVGGAYYGYTF
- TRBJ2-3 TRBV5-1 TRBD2 TGCGCCAGCACCTTGTCTACTATCCCCAGCGGGGCCACAGATACGCAGTATTTT CASTLSTIPSGATDTQYF
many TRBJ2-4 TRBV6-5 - TGTGCCAGCCGTGTGAAACTTTTAGCCAAAAACATTCAGTACTTC CASRVKLLAKNIQYF
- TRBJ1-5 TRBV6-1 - TGTGCCAGCAGTGCTCAAAGTGGCAACAGTCAGCCCCAGCATTTT CASSAQSGNSQPQHF
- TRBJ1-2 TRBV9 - TGTGCCAGCAGCCCCGGGCAGGGGAACTATGGCTACACCTTC CASSPGQGNYGYTF
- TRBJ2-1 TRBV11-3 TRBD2 TGTGCCAGCAGCGCTAGGACTAGCGCCAATGAGCAGTTCTTC CASSARTSANEQFF
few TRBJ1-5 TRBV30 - TGTGCCTGGAGTGGGTCAGAGGATCAGCCCCAGCATTTT CAWSGSEDQPQHF
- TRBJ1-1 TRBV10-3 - TGTGCCATCAGTGGTTCAGGGGTCTCTATGAACACTGAAGCTTTCTTT CAISGSGVSMNTEAFF
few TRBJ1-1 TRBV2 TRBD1 TGTGCCAGGGAGGACAGGATGAACACTGAAGCTTTCTTT CAREDRMNTEAFF
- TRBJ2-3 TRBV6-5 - TGTGCCAGCAAGGCAGCGGGTAGCACAGATACGCAGTATTTT CASKAAGSTDTQYF
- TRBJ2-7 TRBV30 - TGTGCCTCCACACAGGACTCCTACGAGCAGTACTTC CASTQDSYEQYF
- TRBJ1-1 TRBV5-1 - TGCGCCAGCGCGGCGAACACTGAAGCTTTCTTT CASAANTEAFF
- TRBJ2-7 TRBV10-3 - TGTGCCATCAGGTCGGGACACAACTACGAGCAGTACTTC CAIRSGHNYEQYF
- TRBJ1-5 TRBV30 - TGTGCCTGGAGTTTCGAGGGCAATCAGCCCCAGCATTTT CAWSFEGNQPQHF
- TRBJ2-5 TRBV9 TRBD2 TGTGCCAGCAGCGTAGAAACTAGCGGGGGAGAGACCCAGTACTTC CASSVETSGGETQYF
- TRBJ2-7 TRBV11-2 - TGTGCCAGCAGCTTAGGAAACCATTTGCGGGAGCAGTACTTC CASSLGNHLREQYF
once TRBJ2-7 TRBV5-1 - TGCGCCAGCAGCCAAAGTAGCTTGTACGAGCAGTACTTC CASSQSSLYEQYF
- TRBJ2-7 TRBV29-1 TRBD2 TGCTCCTCCGCGGGACTAGCGGGAAGTGGGAGTTACGAGCAGTACTTC CSSAGLAGSGSYEQYF
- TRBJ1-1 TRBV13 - TGTGCCAGCAGCCCCCAGGGGCAGCGGATGAACACTGAAGCTTTCTTT CASSPQGQRMNTEAFF
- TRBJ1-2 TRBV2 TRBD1 TGTGCCAGCAGTGTACCCCCCCACCCCGGGACAGGGCTGGAGGGCTACACCTTC CASSVPPHPGTGLEGYTF
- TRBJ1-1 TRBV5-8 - TGTGCCAGCAGCTTGGTTTGGCAGTCCAACACTGAAGCTTTCTTT CASSLVWQSNTEAFF
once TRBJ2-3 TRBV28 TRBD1 TGTGCCAGCAGTTTACCCCCGGGACAGGACACAGATACGCAGTATTTT CASSLPPGQDTDTQYF
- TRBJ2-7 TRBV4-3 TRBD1 TGCGCCAGCAGCCCGCGACAGGGAGCATACGAGCAGTACTTC CASSPRQGAYEQYF
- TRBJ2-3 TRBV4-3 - TGCGCCAGCAGCCAAGGGGAGCTAGCTAAGGATACGCAGTATTTT CASSQGELAKDTQYF
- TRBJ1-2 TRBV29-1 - TGCAGCGTGTCCCTCGTCGACAGAGGATATGGCTACACCTTC CSVSLVDRGYGYTF
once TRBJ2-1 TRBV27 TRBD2 TGTGCCAGCAGTGGGACTAGCGGCTACAATGAGCAGTTCTTC CASSGTSGYNEQFF
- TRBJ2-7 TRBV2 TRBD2 TGTGCCAGCAGTCCCCTAGCGGGAATCTACGAGCAGTACTTC CASSPLAGIYEQYF
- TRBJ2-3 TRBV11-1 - TGTGCCAGCAGCTTAATACAGGGCAAAGATACGCAGTATTTT CASSLIQGKDTQYF
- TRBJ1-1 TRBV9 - TGTGCCAGCAGCGTTGTTGCGGGGAACACTGAAGCTTTCTTT CASSVVAGNTEAFF
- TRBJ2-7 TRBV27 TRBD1 TGTGCCAGCAGTATAACGGGACAGGGAGGGAGTTCCGGCTACGAGCAGTACTTC CASSITGQGGSSGYEQYF